The clone carrying this TCR beta chain came up once. This sample was included in a study of CD8 T cells in Susac syndrome. After extraction with the RNeasy kit, 0.5 to 1 ug of the RNA was reverse transcribed using random hexamers. Amplification of TCR beta CDR3 across 54 Vbeta and 13 Jbeta was performed with immunoSEQ multiplex PCR. From the immunoSEQ multiplex PCR reads, TCRdb called clonotypes with MiXCR, one entry per CDR3 protein. The table includes fewer than 100,000 distinct CDR3 sequences, roughly nine tenths detected once. CDR1 SGHAT and CDR2 FQNNGV come from the germline V gene. Trimming cost V 5 bases and J 3 bases, with 20 bases left between them. This CDR3 region has 16 residues.

The clonotype was recovered from a human donor with multiple sclerosis. The genes are TRBV11-2 and TRBJ2-7; no firm D call. Sequenced input: CD8+ T cells from PBMCs. The CDR3 DNA reads as TGTGCCAGCAGCCCCCTAGGCTCGGAACCGGTCTACGAGCAGTACTTC. This translates into CASSPLGSEPVYEQYF.